These 21 T cell receptor beta chains were all obtained from the same sample, sequenced in a study of shared clonotypes between healthy human individuals. Only in-frame clones appear in the TCRdb table, and some are missing; sequencing was by immunoSEQ multiplex PCR. The data contain about 2.4 million clones, 85% to 95% of them singletons. Sample: naive CD4+ T cells sorted from blood. As for subset: CD45RA+ positively selected. Source of these receptors: a man younger than 35 in good health.

The chain links TRBV5-1 to TRBJ2-2; D not certain. CDR1 and CDR2 from the germline V gene are SGHRS and YFSETQ. The CDR3 contains 14 residues. V was pared by 2 bases and J by 1 base, with 6 bases between. The CDR3: CASSFSENTGELFF. The CDR3 DNA is TGCGCCAGCAGCTTCTCAGAGAACACCGGGGAGCTGTTTTTT.

The CDR3 loop reads CASSLLRGNEQYF. In DNA form, the CDR3 reads TGTGCCAGCAGTTTACTTAGGGGAAACGAGCAGTACTTC. This chain joins TRBV27 and TRBJ2-7, with a tentative D call TRBD1 (5 bases). The CDR3 totals 13 residues. Trimming took 2 bases from V and 5 from J, leaving 10 bases between them. From germline, CDR1 is MNHEY and CDR2 SMNVEV (reference sequence).

V and J are TRBV5-1 and TRBJ1-6; no reliable D call. This CDR3 has 15 amino acids. CDR1 SGHRS and CDR2 YFSETQ come from the germline V gene. V dropped 0 bases and J dropped 7 bases, with 11 bases sitting between them. The CDR3 coding sequence is TGCGCCAGCAGCTTGGCGGCGTCCGGGAATTCACCCCTCCACTTT. Its translation: CASSLAASGNSPLHF.

Remarks on this clone: This sample also contains other DNA sequences that code for the same CDR3. The rearrangement joins TRBV5-6 to TRBJ2-3, with D possibly called TRBD1 or TRBD2 (5 bases each). This CDR3 spans 15 amino acids. Germline values: CDR1 SGHDT, CDR2 YYEEEE. Trimming removed 0 bases from V and 1 base from J, with 9 bases in between. The CDR3, as DNA: TGTGCCAGCAGCTTGGCGGGGACGGGCACAGATACGCAGTATTTT. Translating gives CASSLAGTGTDTQYF.

This chain links TRBV7-2 with TRBJ2-2; D remains ambiguous. The V gene lost 5 bases and the J gene lost 7 bases, with 11 bases spanning the gap. Germline CDR1 and CDR2: SGHTA and FQGNSA. There are 13 residues in the CDR3. The CDR3 bases are TGTGCCAGCAGCATTACGGGCGGCGGGGAGCTGTTTTTT. Translation: CASSITGGGELFF.

The chain joins TRBV15 to TRBJ2-7; TRBD1 agrees at 9 bases. The V segment lost 3 bases and the J segment 7 bases; nucleotides outside the gene matches: 16. In germline, CDR1 is LNHNV, CDR2 YYDKDF (reference sequence). This CDR3 spans 17 amino acids. CDR3 sequence: CATSSDPIRDRAPEQYF. The CDR3 DNA is TGTGCCACCAGCAGCGATCCTATCAGGGACAGGGCCCCAGAGCAGTACTTC.

The chain recombines TRBV28 with TRBJ2-1, with D tentatively TRBD2 (5 bases). Looked up from germline, CDR1 is MDHEN and CDR2 is SYDVKM. The CDR3 has 13 residues. Between the trimmed V and J ends, which lost 7 bases and 3 bases, there was a span of 10 bases. CDR3 in DNA: TGTGCCAGCACCACCCGGGACTACAATGAGCAGTTCTTC. This translates into CASTTRDYNEQFF. Combining the CDR3 with reference TRBV28 and TRBJ2-1 gives the whole variable domain DVKVTQSSRYLVKRTGEKVFLECVQDMDHENMFWYRQDPGLGLRLIYFSYDVKMKEKGDIPEGYSVSREKKERFSLILESASTNQTSMYLCASTTRDYNEQFFGPGTRLTVL.

J is TRBJ2-1 and V is TRBV7-2; 8 positions agree with TRBD2. The germline V gene has CDR1 SGHTA and CDR2 FQGNSA. V lost 1 base to trimming and J lost 3 bases; unmatched junction nucleotides: 8. This CDR3 spans 17 amino acids. CDR3 nucleotides: TGTGCCAGCAGCTTAGTGGCGGCGGGAGGCCTCTACAATGAGCAGTTCTTC. Its translation: CASSLVAAGGLYNEQFF. The variable domain in full, completed from reference TRBV7-2 and TRBJ2-1, reads GAGVSQSPSNKVTEKGKDVELRCDPISGHTALYWYRQSLGQGLEFLIYFQGNSAPDKSGLPSDRFSAERTGGSVSTLTIQRTQQEDSAVYLCASSLVAAGGLYNEQFFGPGTRLTVL.

This chain connects TRBV30 to TRBJ2-3, with D hard to call. There are 12 residues in the CDR3. Germline CDR1 and CDR2: GTSNPN and SVGIG (reference sequence). V lost 4 bases to trimming and J lost 4 bases, with 9 bases between them. CDR3 protein: CAWTGFADTQYF. CDR3 nucleotide sequence: TGTGCCTGGACTGGGTTTGCAGATACGCAGTATTTT.

Regarding this clone: This CDR3 is also generated by other DNA sequences in the sample. The chain recombines TRBV7-9 with TRBJ1-4; D is unresolved. The germline V and J ends were trimmed by 4 bases and 0 bases, with 12 bases remaining between them. Germline V CDR1 and CDR2: SEHNR, FQNEAQ (reference sequence). The CDR3 sequence is 16 residues long. DNA for the CDR3: TGTGCCAGCAGCTCCGGGCAGCTGGCAACTAATGAAAAACTGTTTTTT. Protein sequence: CASSSGQLATNEKLFF.

The J gene is TRBJ1-4, the V gene TRBV19; D remains ambiguous. Germline lookup yields CDR1 LNHDA and CDR2 SQIVND (reference sequence). V gave up 4 bases and J gave up 0 bases, with 12 bases separating them. This CDR3 has 16 residues. The CDR3 reads CASSSSPRATNEKLFF. The CDR3 coding sequence is TGTGCCAGTAGTAGCTCCCCCAGAGCAACTAATGAAAAACTGTTTTTT. Drawing the rest from reference TRBV19 and TRBJ1-4, the complete variable domain is DGGITQSPKYLFRKEGQNVTLSCEQNLNHDAMYWYRQDPGQGLRLIYYSQIVNDFQKGDIAEGYSVSREKKESFPLTVTSAQKNPTAFYLCASSSSPRATNEKLFFGSGTQLSVL.

This clone was seen only a few times. This chain joins TRBV15 and TRBJ1-1; tentative D call: TRBD1 (5 bases). Trimming pared 2 bases from V and 0 bases from J, leaving 13 bases between. The CDR3 sequence is 16 residues long. CDR1 is LNHNV and CDR2 is YYDKDF in the germline V gene (reference sequence). The CDR3, as DNA: TGTGCCACCAGCAGATATTTGCAGGGCATGAACACTGAAGCTTTCTTT. Residues: CATSRYLQGMNTEAFF.

The chain links TRBV6-5 to TRBJ2-3; the D gene is possibly TRBD2 (5 bases). This CDR3 region has 15 residues. V was shortened by 6 bases and J by 1 base, with 14 bases between the two germline ends. Germline CDR1 and CDR2: MNHEY and SVGAGI. In nucleotides, the CDR3 is TGTGCCAGCAGAAGCCGAGGGTGGGGCACAGATACGCAGTATTTT. It encodes CASRSRGWGTDTQYF.

V is TRBV5-4 and J is TRBJ1-1, with D uncertain. This CDR3 is built from 14 residues. Germline loops: CDR1 SGHNT, CDR2 YYREEE (reference sequence). V lost 0 bases to trimming and J lost 1 base, with 7 bases between them. In nucleotides, the CDR3 is TGTGCCAGCAGCTTGGTTCTCGCGAACACTGAAGCTTTCTTT. Translating it yields CASSLVLANTEAFF.

This clone occurred once. The chain carries TRBV10-3 and TRBJ1-2, with D maybe TRBD1 (5 bases). This CDR3 contains 13 residues. The V end lost 10 bases, the J end lost 3 bases, and 15 bases lay between the germline ends. Per the germline V gene, CDR1 is ENHRY and CDR2 is SYGVKD. The DNA of the CDR3 is TGTGCCACCAGGGAAAGGGTGGACTATGGCTACACCTTC. It yields the protein CATRERVDYGYTF.

The V and J genes are TRBV6-6 and TRBJ2-5; perhaps TRBD2 as D (5 bases). V dropped 2 bases and J dropped 5 bases, with 15 bases sitting between them. The CDR3 is 15 amino acids. CDR1 MNHNY and CDR2 SVGAGI come from the germline V gene (reference sequence). The CDR3 sequence: CASSYVLAGSETQYF. CDR3 nucleotides: TGTGCCAGCAGTTACGTGCTAGCCGGAAGTGAGACCCAGTACTTC.

The chain carries TRBV7-2 and TRBJ2-7; TRBD1 is a possible D gene (6 bases). The CDR3 sequence is 15 residues long. The ends were cut back, 2 bases at V and 3 bases at J, with 14 bases in the middle. CDR1 and CDR2 (germline): SGHTA, FQGNSA. CDR3 sequence: CASSLRSGDHYEQYF. CDR3 in DNA: TGTGCCAGCAGCTTACGGTCAGGGGATCACTACGAGCAGTACTTC.

The chain joins TRBV19 to TRBJ2-3; D is undetermined. The CDR3 sequence is 12 residues long. With 3 bases removed from V and 6 bases from J, the gap between germline ends came to 7 bases. Germline V gives CDR1 LNHDA, CDR2 SQIVND (reference sequence). For the CDR3, the DNA is TGTGCCAGTAGTATTAGCTTCGATACGCAGTATTTT. Its protein is CASSISFDTQYF. The full variable domain, completed using reference TRBV19 and TRBJ2-3, is DGGITQSPKYLFRKEGQNVTLSCEQNLNHDAMYWYRQDPGQGLRLIYYSQIVNDFQKGDIAEGYSVSREKKESFPLTVTSAQKNPTAFYLCASSISFDTQYFGPGTRLTVL.

The V call is TRBV7-9, the J call TRBJ2-5; TRBD1 matches 11 bases. The J segment lost 5 bases and the V segment lost 8 bases, leaving 7 bases of the junction unmatched. The CDR3 is 14 amino acids. CDR1 is SEHNR, CDR2 FQNEAQ, per germline (reference sequence). Here the CDR3 DNA reads TGTGCCAGCCGACGGAGGGACAGGGGGGAGACCCAGTACTTC. Its translation: CASRRRDRGETQYF.

This clone has a single count. The sample contains more than one DNA sequence encoding this CDR3. The chain uses TRBV30 and TRBJ2-7; perhaps TRBD2 as D (6 bases). The CDR3 has 12 amino acids. The V gene's germline CDR1 is GTSNPN and CDR2 SVGIG (reference sequence). With 3 bases removed from V and 3 bases from J, the gap between germline ends came to 9 bases. Here the CDR3 reads CAWSGTGYEQYF. The CDR3 bases are TGTGCCTGGAGCGGGACTGGCTACGAGCAGTACTTC.

This chain uses TRBV4-3 with TRBJ2-3; 8 bases agree with TRBD2. Germline V gene data show CDR1 as LGHNA and CDR2 as YSLEER. This CDR3 spans 17 amino acids. J lost 13 bases, V lost 0 bases, and 18 bases had no gene match. The DNA of the CDR3 is TGCGCCAGCAGCCAAGATTGGGGGAAGGCGGGAGCCGGGAGGGAGTATTTT. This gives the protein CASSQDWGKAGAGREYF.